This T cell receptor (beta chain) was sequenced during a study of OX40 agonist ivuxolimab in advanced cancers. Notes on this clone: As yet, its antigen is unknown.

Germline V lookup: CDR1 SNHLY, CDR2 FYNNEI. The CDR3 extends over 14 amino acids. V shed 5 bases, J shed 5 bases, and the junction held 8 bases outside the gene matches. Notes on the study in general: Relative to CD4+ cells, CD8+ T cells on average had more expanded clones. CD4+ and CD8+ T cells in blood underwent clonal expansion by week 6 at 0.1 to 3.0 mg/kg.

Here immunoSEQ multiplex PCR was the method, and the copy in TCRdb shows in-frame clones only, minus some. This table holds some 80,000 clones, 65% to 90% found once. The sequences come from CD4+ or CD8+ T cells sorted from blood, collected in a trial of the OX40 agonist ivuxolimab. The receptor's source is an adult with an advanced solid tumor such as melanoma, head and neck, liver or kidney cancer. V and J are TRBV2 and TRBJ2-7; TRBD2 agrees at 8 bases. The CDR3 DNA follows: TGTGCCAGCAGTCCCGGGACTAGGCCCAACGAGCAGTACTTC. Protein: CASSPGTRPNEQYF.